The rows below give T cell receptor beta chains drawn from one sample of a study of cytomegalovirus exposure and HLA in healthy donors. Libraries were prepared by immunoSEQ multiplex PCR; TCRdb keeps only in-frame clonotypes and omits some of them. The repertoire holds 80,000 or so clones, approximately 70% seen once, with around 10% in the top ten. Sequenced sample: PBMCs. These receptor sequences come from a woman aged 40 to 49 in good health and CMV-seropositive. CDR3s include the opening cysteine and the closing phenylalanine or tryptophan. A D gene is named only where the DNA matches it firmly. Clone size is given for some rows only: seen once, a few or many times, or a class if the clone is expanded.

V	J	D	size	CDR3	DNA
TRBV5-4	TRBJ1-4	TRBD1	NA	CASSLVGQGNEKLFF	TGTGCCAGCAGCTTGGTGGGACAGGGGAATGAAAAACTGTTTTTT
TRBV19	TRBJ1-5	TRBD1	NA	CATQEGASNQPQHF	TGTGCCACCCAGGAGGGGGCGAGCAATCAGCCCCAGCATTTT
TRBV7-3	TRBJ2-1	NA	NA	CASSDGTPYNEQFF	TGTGCCAGCAGTGACGGGACACCTTACAATGAGCAGTTCTTC
TRBV7-9	TRBJ1-1	NA	NA	CASSLIQGSEAFF	TGTGCCAGCAGCCTTATACAGGGCTCTGAAGCTTTCTTT
TRBV12-5	TRBJ1-2	NA	NA	CASGLVSVAGYTF	TGTGCTAGTGGTTTGGTATCGGTCGCCGGCTACACCTTC
TRBV2	TRBJ1-2	NA	NA	CASRLTQDGYTF	TGTGCCAGCCGTCTTACCCAGGATGGCTACACCTTC
TRBV18	TRBJ1-3	TRBD1	NA	CASSPTNQGQGLSGNTIYF	TGTGCCAGCTCACCCACCAACCAAGGACAGGGGCTCTCGGGAAACACCATATATTTT
TRBV2	TRBJ1-6	NA	few	CASSSREDSPLHF	TGTGCCAGCAGTTCCCGGGAGGATTCACCCCTCCACTTT
TRBV19	TRBJ2-2	TRBD1	NA	CASSPQGVGAGELFF	TGTGCCAGTAGTCCCCAGGGGGTGGGGGCCGGGGAGCTGTTTTTT
TRBV7-9	TRBJ1-5	NA	NA	CSSSLTTNQPQHF	TGTTCCAGCAGCTTGACTACCAATCAGCCCCAGCATTTT
TRBV5-1	TRBJ1-1	NA	NA	CASSTGQNTEAFF	TGCGCCAGCAGCACGGGACAGAACACTGAAGCTTTCTTT
TRBV11-1	TRBJ2-5	NA	NA	CASSLGWTQETQYF	TGTGCCAGCAGCTTAGGATGGACTCAAGAGACCCAGTACTTC
TRBV11-3	TRBJ2-1	NA	NA	CASSLGAGKDYNEQFF	TGTGCCAGCAGCTTAGGGGCCGGTAAGGATTACAATGAGCAGTTCTTC
TRBV18	TRBJ1-5	NA	once	CASSPSREGQPQHF	TGTGCCAGCTCACCAAGCAGGGAGGGTCAGCCCCAGCATTTT
TRBV6-6	TRBJ1-1	NA	once	CASSYFSLGVGTEAFF	TGTGCCAGCAGTTACTTTTCCCTCGGAGTTGGCACTGAAGCTTTCTTT
TRBV5-1	TRBJ1-3	NA	few	CASSFGGANPVSGNTIYF	TGCGCCAGCAGCTTTGGCGGTGCCAACCCGGTCTCTGGAAACACCATATATTTT
TRBV28	TRBJ2-3	NA	NA	CASSFSGASRDTQYF	TGTGCCAGCAGTTTCTCTGGGGCTTCACGCGATACGCAGTATTTT
TRBV5-8	TRBJ1-5	NA	NA	CASSPFRGGSRSDSNQPQHF	TGTGCCAGCAGCCCCTTCCGGGGTGGAAGCCGATCCGATAGCAATCAGCCCCAGCATTTT
TRBV5-8	TRBJ2-7	TRBD1	NA	CASSLGQGAPEQYF	TGTGCCAGCAGCTTGGGTCAGGGGGCCCCCGAGCAGTACTTC
TRBV6-1	TRBJ1-3	TRBD1	NA	CASSEAVTGSLFGNTIYF	TGTGCCAGCAGTGAAGCGGTGACAGGGTCTTTATTTGGAAACACCATATATTTT
TRBV19	TRBJ2-1	TRBD2	NA	CASSLGASGRDEQFF	TGTGCCAGTAGTTTAGGGGCTAGCGGGAGGGATGAGCAGTTCTTC
TRBV9	TRBJ2-2	TRBD2	once	CASSVGLAGDTGELFF	TGTGCCAGCAGCGTAGGGCTAGCGGGGGACACCGGGGAGCTGTTTTTT
TRBV7-9	TRBJ1-3	TRBD1	NA	CASRRDRDGLGNTIYF	TGTGCCAGCAGGCGTGACAGGGATGGATTAGGAAACACCATATATTTT
TRBV7-9	TRBJ1-2	NA	once	CASSLDGGHGYTF	TGTGCCAGCAGCTTAGATGGAGGCCATGGCTACACCTTC
TRBV27	TRBJ1-1	NA	NA	CASSLTEYTEAFF	TGTGCCAGCAGTTTGACAGAATACACTGAAGCTTTCTTT
TRBV14	TRBJ2-3	NA	once	CASSPSGADTQYF	TGTGCCAGCAGCCCGTCAGGGGCAGATACGCAGTATTTT
TRBV29-1	TRBJ1-2	NA	NA	CSVIGAGGNYGYTF	TGCAGCGTTATAGGGGCGGGAGGTAACTATGGCTACACCTTC
TRBV19	TRBJ1-5	NA	NA	CASSLSNQPQHF	TGTGCCAGTAGTCTTTCGAATCAGCCCCAGCATTTT
TRBV4-2	TRBJ2-5	TRBD2	NA	CASSQATSGGAGGETQYF	TGTGCCAGCAGCCAGGCTACTAGCGGGGGGGCCGGGGGAGAGACCCAGTACTTC
TRBV7-9	TRBJ2-5	NA	NA	CASSPLRDSQETQYF	TGTGCCAGCAGCCCGCTCCGGGACTCCCAAGAGACCCAGTACTTC
TRBV18	TRBJ2-1	TRBD1	NA	CASSPGQGYAEQFF	TGTGCCAGCTCACCCGGACAGGGGTACGCTGAGCAGTTCTTC
TRBV7-9	TRBJ2-1	TRBD2	NA	CASSSSTSGLYNEQFF	TGTGCCAGCAGTTCCTCCACTAGCGGGCTCTACAATGAGCAGTTCTTC
TRBV28	TRBJ1-1	TRBD1	once	CASSTQGAVRF	TGTGCCAGCAGTACACAGGGGGCCGTACGTTTT
TRBV2	TRBJ1-2	NA	NA	CASYRGYGYTF	TGTGCCAGTTATCGGGGGTATGGCTACACCTTC
TRBV13	TRBJ1-1	TRBD1	NA	CASSSTTRKNGQGPEAFF	TGTGCCAGCAGCTCCACCACCCGAAAAAACGGACAGGGGCCTGAAGCTTTCTTT
TRBV6-4	TRBJ1-3	NA	once	CASSDRGLSGNTIYF	TGTGCCAGCAGTGACCGCGGACTCTCGGGCAACACCATATATTTT
TRBV27	TRBJ2-7	NA	NA	CASRFLPEGSYEQYF	TGTGCCAGCAGATTCCTTCCTGAGGGTAGCTACGAGCAGTACTTC
TRBV27	TRBJ2-3	NA	NA	CASSLPNGGADTQYF	TGTGCCAGCAGTTTACCAAACGGGGGTGCGGATACGCAGTATTTT
TRBV19	TRBJ2-4	NA	NA	CASRARQLAKNIQYF	TGTGCCAGTAGGGCTCGACAGCTAGCCAAAAACATTCAGTACTTC
TRBV28	TRBJ1-5	NA	NA	CASSLSLTGRQPQHF	TGTGCCAGCAGTCTATCCCTTACAGGGCGGCAGCCCCAGCATTTT
TRBV29-1	TRBJ1-2	NA	NA	CSALGGGNYGYTF	TGCAGCGCCCTTGGGGGAGGGAACTATGGCTACACCTTC
TRBV9	TRBJ2-6	NA	once	CASSVAPRGLSGANVLTF	TGTGCCAGCAGCGTAGCCCCGCGGGGGCTCAGTGGGGCCAACGTCCTGACTTTC
TRBV5-6	TRBJ1-4	NA	medium-sized	CASNDLESEKLFF	TGTGCCAGCAACGACTTGGAGAGTGAAAAACTGTTTTTT
TRBV7-2	TRBJ1-5	NA	NA	CASSLSQQPQHF	TGTGCCAGCAGCTTAAGCCAACAGCCCCAGCATTTT
TRBV7-2	TRBJ2-1	TRBD2	NA	CASSYPIGGNPYNEQFF	TGTGCCAGCAGCTATCCCATCGGGGGGAACCCCTACAATGAGCAGTTCTTC
TRBV4-2	TRBJ1-2	NA	NA	CASSLTGDYGYTF	TGTGCCAGCAGTCTGACTGGAGATTATGGCTACACCTTC
TRBV15	TRBJ2-5	NA	NA	CATSRDKGNQETQYF	TGTGCCACCAGCAGAGATAAGGGGAACCAAGAGACCCAGTACTTC
TRBV28	TRBJ2-3	NA	NA	CASSSNPLGGSQRDTQYF	TGTGCCAGCAGTTCCAACCCATTGGGAGGAAGCCAGAGAGATACGCAGTATTTT
TRBV5-1	TRBJ2-7	TRBD1	NA	CASSSDRGYEQYF	TGCGCCAGCAGCTCGGACAGGGGGTACGAGCAGTACTTC
TRBV5-1	TRBJ2-1	TRBD1	once	CASSLGILGTAYNEQFF	TGCGCCAGCAGCTTAGGTATCTTGGGGACAGCTTACAATGAGCAGTTCTTC